This TCR beta chain stems from a study of human T cells and chemical hapten exposure. The time point: patch test 2, 6 weeks after DPC sensitization. Stated treatment: therapeutic diphenylcyclopropenone sensitization with weekly scalp DPC. TCRdb processed the RACE reads anew with MiXCR; each CDR3 protein has one entry. The sample lists about 80,000 distinct CDR3 sequences, 9.5% to 13% occurring once. This clonotype was recorded a few times. There are 14 residues in the CDR3. V was cut by 4 bases and J by 2 bases, with 11 bases left in between. The germline CDR1 and CDR2 sequences are WSHSY and SAAADI. The chain couples TRBV10-2 to TRBJ1-2; D possibly corresponds to TRBD1 (6 bases). This receptor was obtained from a man aged 18 to 29 with alopecia areata. Some clones in this sample may be carry-over from other donors' samples. The starting material was whole blood, obtained in connection with sensitization to the hapten diphenylcyclopropenone (DPC). CDR3 in amino acids: CASSVSGVNYGYTF. CDR3 DNA sequence: TGCGCCAGCAGTGTATCAGGGGTCAACTATGGCTACACCTTC.